Listed below are T cell receptor beta chains from one sample, sequenced in a study of blood T cell repertoires in COVID-19. The repertoire was sequenced with immunoSEQ multiplex PCR; TCRdb's copy has only in-frame clones and lacks some. The table lists 190,000 or so clones, 90% of them singletons. The sequencing sample was made of peripheral blood. The source of these receptors is a man aged 45 to 65 with acute or convalescent COVID-19. Each CDR3 is given with its conserved first and last residue.

J,V,CDR3
TRBJ2-5,TRBV11-3,CASSFRDQETQYF
TRBJ2-5,TRBV3-1/TRBV3-2,CASSGTAETQYF
TRBJ1-2,TRBV7-9,CASSLRQTEDGYTF
TRBJ2-6,TRBV7-3,CASSLTSTGSGANVLTF
TRBJ2-3,TRBV4-3,CASSQEGGQTTDTQYF
TRBJ1-5,TRBV28,CASSLRSVARNQPQHF
TRBJ1-3,TRBV6-5,CASSYSRQGSGNTIYF
TRBJ2-6,TRBV19,CASASGLGANVLTF
TRBJ2-1,TRBV28,CASSPVREISYNEQFF
TRBJ2-1,TRBV30,CAWDRDSSYNEQFF
TRBJ2-1,TRBV6-4,CASSDTGTSWGEQFF
TRBJ2-7,TRBV19,CASSSGEGVRYEQYF
TRBJ2-1,TRBV5-4,CASATTGSSYNEQFF
TRBJ2-5,TRBV5-8,CASSSGTSGGEETQYF
TRBJ1-4,TRBV7-8,CASSLKGGTNEKLFF
TRBJ2-1,TRBV4-1,CASSQPTSGRRNEQFF
TRBJ2-1,TRBV30,CAWSAGTSSYNEQFF